The entry that follows covers one T cell receptor beta chain sequence. These data come from a study of CD8 T cells in Susac syndrome. Reverse transcription used about 0.45 to 1 ug RNA and random hexamers. TCRdb recomputed calls from the immunoSEQ multiplex PCR reads with MiXCR, one row per CDR3 protein. The table records 180,000 or so distinct CDR3 sequences, 85% to 95% of them present only once. The CDR3 length is 13 residues. Germline V gives CDR1 LGHDT, CDR2 YNNKEL (reference sequence). Sequenced material: CD4+ T cells from PBMCs. The chain uses TRBV3-1 and TRBJ2-3; 10 nucleotides match TRBD2. This receptor was taken from a human donor in good health. CDR3 nucleotide sequence: TGTGGTAGGGAGCGGGAGGGCCCAGATACGCAGTATTTT. Translation gives CGREREGPDTQYF.